This paragraph reports one T cell receptor beta chain. What it recognizes is unknown. These data come from a study of CXCR3-negative and CXCR3-positive naive CD8 T cells. Turning to the study itself: Total TRB output reached about 135 million reads, about 1.5 +/- 0.3 million per library.

UMI-tagged TRB cDNA libraries were built via 5' RACE. One entry per CDR3 protein, without DNA, is what TCRdb gives after re-calling the 5' RACE reads. Found here are about 62,000 distinct CDR3 sequences; the top ten clones hold more than 3.5%. The CDR3 runs 14 residues. CDR1 is MRHNA, CDR2 SNTAGT, per germline. Study-wide results and caveats: Memory CD8+ T cell repertoires were far less diverse than both naive subsets. CXCR3-positive naive cells carried more hydrophobic TRB CDR3s than CXCR3-negative naive cells did. The study found that naive CXCR3-negative and CXCR3-positive cells shared TRBV-TRBJ usage, while memory cells differed.

Source material: naive CXCR3- CD8+ T cells from blood. Subset in this sample: CD45RO-CCR7+CD27+CD95- naive CD8+ T cells lacking CXCR3 (TNR3-). The rearrangement joins TRBV6-4 to TRBJ2-3. The sequence was obtained from a human donor in good health. Some clones in this sample may be carry-over from other donors' samples. CDR3 sequence: CASSDSTSTDTQYF.